This T cell receptor beta chain came from a study of technical replicates of blood from four donors. Data came from immunoSEQ multiplex PCR; TCRdb stores just in-frame clones and leaves some out. The table shows tens of thousands of clones, with 95% to 99% occurring only once. With 0 bases clipped from V and 3 bases from J, the junction kept 5 bases outside the gene matches. The length of the CDR3 is 15 residues. CDR1 and CDR2 (germline): SGHRS, YFSETQ. Specimen: T cells isolated from PBMCs. The sequence came from a human donor in good health. The chain is built from TRBV5-1 and TRBJ1-2; 7 bases fit TRBD1. CDR3 DNA sequence: TGCGCCAGCAGCTTGGATCCAGGGGGAGACTATGGCTACACCTTC. Protein sequence: CASSLDPGGDYGYTF. Full variable domain (rest looked up from reference TRBV5-1 and TRBJ1-2): KAGVTQTPRYLIKTRGQQVTLSCSPISGHRSVSWYQQTPGQGLQFLFEYFSETQRNKGNFPGRFSGRQFSNSRSEMNVSTLELGDSALYLCASSLDPGGDYGYTFGSGTRLTVV.